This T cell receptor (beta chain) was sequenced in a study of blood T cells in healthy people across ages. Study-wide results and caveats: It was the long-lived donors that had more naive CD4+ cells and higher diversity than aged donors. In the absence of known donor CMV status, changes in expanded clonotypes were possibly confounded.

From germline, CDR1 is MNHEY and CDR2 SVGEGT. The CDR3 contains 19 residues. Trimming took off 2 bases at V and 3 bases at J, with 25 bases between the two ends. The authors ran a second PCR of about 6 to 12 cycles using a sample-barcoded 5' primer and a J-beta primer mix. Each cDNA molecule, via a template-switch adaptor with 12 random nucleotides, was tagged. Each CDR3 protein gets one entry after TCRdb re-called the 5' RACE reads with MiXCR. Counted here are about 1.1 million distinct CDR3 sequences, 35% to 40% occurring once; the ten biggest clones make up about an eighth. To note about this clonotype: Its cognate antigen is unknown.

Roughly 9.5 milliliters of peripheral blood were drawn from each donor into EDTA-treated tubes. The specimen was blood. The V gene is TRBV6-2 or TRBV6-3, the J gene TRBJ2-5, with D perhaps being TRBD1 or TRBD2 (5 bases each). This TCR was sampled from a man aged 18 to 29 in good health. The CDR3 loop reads CASSYLEGRDALWKETQYF. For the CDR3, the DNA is TGTGCCAGCAGTTACCTCGAGGGCCGGGACGCCCTATGGAAAGAGACCCAGTACTTC.